This T cell receptor beta chain was recovered during a study of identical twins. Study-level findings and limits: Out-of-frame alpha sequences shared by twins showed excess low generation probability. Among monozygotic twins, out-of-frame TCR alpha sharing exceeded what models predicted.

Via MiXCR, TCRdb re-called the 5' RACE reads, giving one row per CDR3 protein. The data hold roughly 490,000 distinct CDR3 sequences, with about 13% observed a single time. A word on this clonotype: Its antigen is not identified.

The CDR3 loop spans 15 amino acids. J was trimmed by 4 bases and V by 7 bases; bases with no gene match: 9. The V gene's germline CDR1 is SGHKS and CDR2 YYEKEE (reference sequence). These data were likewise used in another study, on yellow fever vaccine responses in identical twins.

The J gene is TRBJ2-2, the V gene TRBV5-5; the match to TRBD1 covers 8 bases. This TCR was sampled from a woman between 18 and 29 years old in good health. The material sequenced was CD4+ T cells sorted from blood. CDR3 amino acids: CASGGQGVVTGELFF. DNA of the CDR3: TGTGCCAGCGGAGGACAGGGTGTAGTCACCGGGGAGCTGTTTTTT.